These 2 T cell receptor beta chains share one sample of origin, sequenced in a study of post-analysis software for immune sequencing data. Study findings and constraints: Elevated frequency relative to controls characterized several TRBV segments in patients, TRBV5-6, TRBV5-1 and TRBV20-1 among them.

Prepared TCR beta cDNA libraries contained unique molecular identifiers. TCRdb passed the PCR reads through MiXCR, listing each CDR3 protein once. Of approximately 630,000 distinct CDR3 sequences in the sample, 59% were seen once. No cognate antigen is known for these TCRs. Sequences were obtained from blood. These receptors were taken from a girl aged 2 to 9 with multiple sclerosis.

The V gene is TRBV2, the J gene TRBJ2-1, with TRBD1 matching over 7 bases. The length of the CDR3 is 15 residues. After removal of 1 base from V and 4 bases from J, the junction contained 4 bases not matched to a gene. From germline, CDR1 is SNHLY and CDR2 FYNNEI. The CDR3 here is CASSEEGQSYNEQFF. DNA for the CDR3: TGTGCCAGCAGTGAAGAGGGACAGAGTTACAATGAGCAGTTCTTC.

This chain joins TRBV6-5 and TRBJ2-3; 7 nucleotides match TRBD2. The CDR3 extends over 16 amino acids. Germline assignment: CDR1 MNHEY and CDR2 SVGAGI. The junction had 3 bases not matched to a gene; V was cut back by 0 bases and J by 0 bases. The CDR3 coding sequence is TGTGCCAGCAGTTACTCGAGCGGGGTGAGCACAGATACGCAGTATTTT. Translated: CASSYSSGVSTDTQYF.